This T cell receptor (beta chain) was observed in a study of beta chain features in type 1 diabetes. About the study: Sorted cell examination encompassed roughly 110,000,000 cells across all samples.

As for this clone: The antigen remains unidentified.

Notes on the study in general: Across all four CD4+ subsets, people with type 1 diabetes showed modestly shorter TCRB CDR3s.

TCRB transcripts that were expressed got sequenced, as all of the isolated RNA had been reverse transcribed. TCRdb's table, derived via immunoSEQ multiplex PCR, lists solely in-frame clones and lacks some. The table shows more than 300,000 clones, with around an eighth occurring only once. Germline CDR1 and CDR2: SGDLS and YYNGEE. V lost 2 bases to trimming and J lost 5 bases, with 13 bases between them. This CDR3 has 14 amino acids. This TCR derives from a man in his late teens or twenties in good health. This rearrangement joins TRBV9 to TRBJ1-1; the D gene is possibly TRBD1 (6 bases). Input material: naive CD4+ T cells from blood. The CDR3 DNA follows: TGTGCCAGCAGCGTGTGGGGGGGCGAGACTGAAGCTTTCTTT. This sequence encodes CASSVWGGETEAFF.